These T cell receptor beta chains were read from a single sample in a study of T-cell memory formation after mild COVID-19. One entry per CDR3 protein results from TCRdb running MiXCR on the 5' RACE reads. The repertoire holds about 290,000 distinct CDR3 sequences, with about 16% as singletons. The material sequenced was PBMCs or a T cell subset sorted from them (not recorded which). The receptor set was obtained from a man between 18 and 35 years old who had mild COVID-19 (a few samples of this study predate the infection). Cell type and time point are not known. Both conserved end residues are part of each CDR3. A D gene is named only where the DNA matches it firmly. Clone sizes are given selectively: once, few, many, or a class where the clone is expanded.

size	V	J	D	CDR3	DNA
few	TRBV18	TRBJ1-1	TRBD1	CASSESYRGTEAFF	TGTGCCAGCTCAGAATCCTACAGGGGTACTGAAGCTTTCTTT
.	TRBV7-9	TRBJ2-1	TRBD1	CASSLVGPPRDRGSYNEQFF	TGTGCCAGCAGCTTAGTGGGCCCCCCCCGGGACAGGGGCTCCTACAATGAGCAGTTCTTC
.	TRBV7-3	TRBJ1-1	TRBD1	CASSSWDRVNTEAFF	TGTGCCAGCAGCTCCTGGGACAGGGTAAACACTGAAGCTTTCTTT
.	TRBV25-1	TRBJ2-1	TRBD2	CATGGPSGINEQFF	TGTGCCACCGGAGGCCCTAGCGGGATCAATGAGCAGTTCTTC
many	TRBV7-2	TRBJ1-6	.	CASSLGTINSPLHF	TGTGCCAGCAGCTTAGGAACAATTAATTCACCCCTCCACTTT
.	TRBV25-1	TRBJ1-2	.	CASSEFRDPLDGYTF	TGTGCCAGCAGTGAGTTCAGGGACCCCTTGGATGGCTACACCTTC
few	TRBV12-3/TRBV12-4	TRBJ2-7	.	CASSFERWGEQYF	TGTGCCAGCAGTTTTGAGAGGTGGGGCGAGCAGTACTTC
few	TRBV7-3	TRBJ2-3	.	CASSSAEGGYRDTQYF	TGTGCCAGCAGCTCGGCGGAGGGGGGTTATAGAGATACGCAGTATTTT
many	TRBV4-3	TRBJ1-1	.	CASSQGLGTLNTEAFF	TGCGCCAGCAGCCAAGGCCTGGGGACTTTGAACACTGAAGCTTTCTTT
few	TRBV4-3	TRBJ2-1	TRBD2	CASSQDGGTSGVYEQFF	TGCGCCAGCAGCCAAGACGGGGGGACTAGCGGGGTCTATGAGCAGTTCTTC
few	TRBV3-1	TRBJ2-5	TRBD2	CASSQGILAVNGDQYF	TGTGCCAGCAGCCAAGGTATACTAGCGGTTAATGGGGACCAGTACTTC
many	TRBV6-5	TRBJ2-1	TRBD1	CASSQDRPSYNEQFF	TGTGCCAGCAGTCAGGACAGGCCCTCCTACAATGAGCAGTTCTTC
.	TRBV12-3/TRBV12-4	TRBJ2-1	TRBD2	CASSSGESGGTF	TGTGCCAGCAGTTCTGGTGAGAGCGGGGGAACCTTC
.	TRBV6-2/TRBV6-3	TRBJ1-6	.	CASSYVGRESSPLHF	TGTGCCAGCAGTTACGTGGGCAGGGAAAGCTCACCCCTCCACTTT
.	TRBV3-1	TRBJ1-3	.	CASSLRSSGNTIYF	TGTGCCAGCAGTCTCAGGAGCTCTGGAAACACCATATATTTT
.	TRBV5-1	TRBJ2-3	TRBD2	CASSYRGGATDTQYF	TGCGCCAGCAGCTATCGCGGGGGGGCCACAGATACGCAGTATTTT
few	TRBV5-5	TRBJ1-1	TRBD1	CASSLWTGSDTEAFF	TGTGCCAGCAGCCTCTGGACAGGGAGTGACACTGAAGCTTTCTTT
.	TRBV12-5	TRBJ2-7	.	CASGTVIGEQYF	TGTGCTAGTGGGACCGTTATCGGCGAGCAGTACTTC
.	TRBV7-9	TRBJ1-1	.	CASSRPDGLMNTEAFF	TGTGCCAGCAGCCGACCGGACGGTTTAATGAACACTGAAGCTTTCTTT
.	TRBV5-1	TRBJ1-1	TRBD1	CASSSLDRGSEAFF	TGCGCCAGCAGCTCGCTCGACAGGGGCTCTGAAGCTTTCTTT
few	TRBV5-1	TRBJ2-6	.	CASSSFGLPGALSGANVLTF	TGCGCCAGCAGTTCCTTCGGGTTGCCAGGGGCTCTCTCTGGGGCCAACGTCCTGACTTTC
.	TRBV11-2	TRBJ1-1	TRBD1	CASTRTGAYTEAFF	TGTGCCAGCACCCGGACAGGGGCGTACACTGAAGCTTTCTTT
many	TRBV5-1	TRBJ2-2	TRBD1	CASSPGQGRTGELFF	TGCGCCAGCAGCCCGGGACAGGGAAGAACCGGGGAGCTGTTTTTT
.	TRBV4-3	TRBJ2-3	.	CASSNAGDPSDTQYF	TGCGCCAGCAGCAACGCCGGGGACCCGTCAGATACGCAGTATTTT
many	TRBV11-2	TRBJ2-3	.	CASTTDPGPTPATQYF	TGTGCCAGCACCACCGATCCGGGACCCACCCCGGCTACGCAGTATTTT
once	TRBV4-1	TRBJ1-5	.	CASSHNRLQRSNQPQHF	TGCGCCAGCAGCCATAATCGCTTACAGAGAAGCAATCAGCCCCAGCATTTT